The rows below give T cell receptor beta chains drawn from one sample of a study of blood T cell repertoires in COVID-19. The table came from immunoSEQ multiplex PCR; TCRdb's copy has only in-frame clones and leaves some out. Counted here are some 240,000 clones, about 88% occurring once; the ten biggest clones make up about 4.6%. Sequencing was carried out using peripheral blood. The receptors stem from a middle-aged woman who had recovered from COVID-19. Both conserved end residues are part of each CDR3. A D gene is named only where the DNA matches it firmly.

CATSDSPGLAGVFQETQYF TRBV24-1 TRBD2 TRBJ2-5
CASRPLSGRGQNQPQHF TRBV27 TRBD1 TRBJ1-5
CASTHTGRVRLAEQSTDTQYF TRBV10-1 TRBD2 TRBJ2-3
CASSQNFMGLEYGYTF TRBV19 NA TRBJ1-2
CASGTLDTSSYEQYF TRBV27 NA TRBJ2-7
CASSVLATSYNEQFF TRBV9 NA TRBJ2-1
CASRLENEDTQYF TRBV6-5 NA TRBJ2-3
CASSNSNQPQHF TRBV19 NA TRBJ1-5
CASSSSGGTDSNQPQHF TRBV7-9 NA TRBJ1-5
CATSLGRYSNQPQHF TRBV15 NA TRBJ1-5
CASSGLGTFYNEQFF TRBV25-1 NA TRBJ2-1
CASSPPTGWEQYF TRBV5-6 NA TRBJ2-7
CASSPLTSWETQYF TRBV14 TRBD2 TRBJ2-5
CASSEAGWTYEQYF TRBV2 NA TRBJ2-7
CASSIEGTLYGYTF TRBV19 NA TRBJ1-2
CASSVGLLIAKNIQYF TRBV9 NA TRBJ2-4
CASSGGMSYNSPLHF TRBV10-2 NA TRBJ1-6
CASPREVGSRTDTQYF TRBV21-1 NA TRBJ2-3
CASSRGADNEQFF TRBV11-2 NA TRBJ2-1
CASRGASGSSRNEQFF TRBV7-8 TRBD2 TRBJ2-1
CASSVSPFNEKLFF TRBV9 NA TRBJ1-4
CASSNEAGGRPYNEQFF TRBV11-3 TRBD2 TRBJ2-1
CASAGGLRPMNTEAFF TRBV5-1 NA TRBJ1-1
CASSPKASGNTEAFF TRBV18 NA TRBJ1-1
CATSRDRTSGSYEQFF TRBV15 TRBD2 TRBJ2-1
CASGLTDWRAEQFF TRBV12-5 NA TRBJ2-1
CASSSGQISYEQYF TRBV5-1 TRBD1 TRBJ2-7
CAWRGQMNTEAFF TRBV30 TRBD1 TRBJ1-1
CASSQDRASNEQFF TRBV4-3 NA TRBJ2-1
CASSESHRGGETQYF TRBV2 NA TRBJ2-5
CASSLDSSNEKLFF TRBV7-2 NA TRBJ1-4
CASSGGGTGTDTQYF TRBV9 TRBD2 TRBJ2-3
CASSGLTDTQYF TRBV2 NA TRBJ2-3
CASRLGTGGTPLHF TRBV6-5 TRBD1 TRBJ1-6
CASSSGGTRDLVYGYTF TRBV7-2 NA TRBJ1-2
CASSLALLAGGGTGELFF TRBV12-1 NA TRBJ2-2
CASSLGSQGARTDTQYF TRBV5-1 TRBD1 TRBJ2-3
CASSPLAGAPTDTQYF TRBV7-9 NA TRBJ2-3
CASKLTDTQYF TRBV19 NA TRBJ2-3
CASSLGAISNQPQHF TRBV11-2 NA TRBJ1-5
CASSVGGGELFF TRBV9 NA TRBJ2-2
CSVGGGQSSYNEQFF TRBV29-1 TRBD2 TRBJ2-1
CASSTGALMLSGYTF TRBV19 NA TRBJ1-2
CASSLHRGGNTEAFF TRBV11-2 NA TRBJ1-1
CASSKIPIRDNEQFF TRBV18 NA TRBJ2-1
CAWRTPGQGTQTQYF TRBV30 TRBD1 TRBJ2-5
CASSLSWGLTTNTGELFF TRBV5-4 TRBD2 TRBJ2-2
CASSIGTVEAFF TRBV5-5 TRBD1 TRBJ1-1
CASSPTSGSGGELFF TRBV7-9 TRBD2 TRBJ2-2
CASSPSQGVSGNTIYF TRBV18 TRBD1 TRBJ1-3
CASSQEGRGALTGANVLTF TRBV4-1 TRBD2 TRBJ2-6